This T cell receptor (beta chain) was found in a study of blood T cell repertoires in COVID-19. On the study more broadly: There were acute and convalescent COVID-19 samples, and they came from the United States, Italy and Spain. T cells, B-cell-depleted T cells, or PBMCs supplied cDNA or gDNA.

Original handling: Counts of nucleated cells, estimated from reference gene primer amplification, were obtained. The assay was immunoSEQ multiplex PCR, and TCRdb's table has in-frame clones only and misses some. D and trimming were read from the DNA, whereas the V and J calls and clone size are those reported in that table. The table has roughly 100,000 clones, 89% seen once; the top ten hold roughly 5.4%. The count of this clone is one. The CDR3 sequence is 14 residues long. CDR1 is SGHTA and CDR2 is FQGNSA in the germline V gene. The junction had 8 bases not matched to a gene; V was cut back by 4 bases and J by 6 bases.

V is TRBV7-2 and J is TRBJ2-7; 8 bases map to TRBD1. This receptor was obtained from an elderly woman with active COVID-19. The specimen was peripheral blood. The CDR3 is CASSSGQGRSEQYF. CDR3 bases: TGTGCCAGCAGCTCCGGACAGGGTCGTAGCGAGCAGTACTTC.